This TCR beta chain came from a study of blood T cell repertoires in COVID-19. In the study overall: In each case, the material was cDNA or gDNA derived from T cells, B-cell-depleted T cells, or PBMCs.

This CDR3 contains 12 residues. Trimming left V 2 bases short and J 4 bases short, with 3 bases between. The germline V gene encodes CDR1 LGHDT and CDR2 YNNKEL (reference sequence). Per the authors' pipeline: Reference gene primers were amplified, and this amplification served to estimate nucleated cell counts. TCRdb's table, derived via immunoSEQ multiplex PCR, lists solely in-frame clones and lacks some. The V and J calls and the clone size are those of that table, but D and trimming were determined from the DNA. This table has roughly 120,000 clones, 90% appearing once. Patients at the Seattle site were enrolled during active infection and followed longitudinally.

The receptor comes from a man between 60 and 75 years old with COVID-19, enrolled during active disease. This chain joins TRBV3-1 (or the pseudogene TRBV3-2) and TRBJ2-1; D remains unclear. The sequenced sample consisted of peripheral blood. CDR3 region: CASSQPYNEQFF. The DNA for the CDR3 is TGTGCCAGCAGCCAACCATACAATGAGCAGTTCTTC.